These 27 T cell receptor beta chains share one sample of origin, sequenced in a study of T cell responses to AZD1222 COVID-19 vaccine (dated by TCRdb to the early 2020s). The method was the immunoSEQ multiplex PCR assay. Sourced from immuneACCESS, this table was stored by TCRdb with only in-frame sequences that have V and J called. A share of the clones is absent; for the studies checked, an unresolved V gene accounts for under half, and the remainder has no known explanation. The sample yields 90,000 to 130,000 clones; 80% to 85% were counted once. The ten most abundant clones make up 9.4% of the sample. The meaning of the sample's time point label: baseline before first vaccination. Sample: peripheral blood, taken on day 0 of AZD1222 vaccination. These receptors were taken from an adult in good health.

The chain carries TRBV5-1 and TRBJ2-1; D gene uncertain. Germline loops: CDR1 SGHRS, CDR2 YFSETQ. V lost 4 bases to trimming and J lost 0 bases, with 11 bases between them. The CDR3 runs 15 residues. The CDR3 DNA is TGCGCCAGCAGCCCCGAGTCGAGCTCCTACAATGAGCAGTTCTTC. Translating gives CASSPESSSYNEQFF.

This clone appeared a few times. This chain joins TRBV28 and TRBJ1-5, with D possibly matching TRBD1 (6 bases). This CDR3 is built from 13 residues. Germline CDR1 reads MDHEN; CDR2 reads SYDVKM. V lost 7 bases and J 7 bases, leaving 14 bases between the germline ends. The CDR3 DNA reads TGTGCCAGCATTTACAGGGCGGGCCAGCCCCAGCATTTT. This sequence encodes CASIYRAGQPQHF.

This clone was counted a single time. CDR3 protein: CASSIGPGNYGYTF. The CDR3 bases are TGTGCCAGTAGTATAGGCCCGGGAAACTATGGCTACACCTTC. V is TRBV19 and J is TRBJ1-2; D gene ambiguous. Germline V CDR1 and CDR2: LNHDA, SQIVND (reference sequence). Trimming pared 1 base from V and 2 bases from J, leaving 8 bases between. The CDR3 has 14 amino acids.

This clone showed up just once. CDR3 sequence (DNA): TGTGCCAGCAGTCTGAGCGGTTCCGCCACAGATACGCAGTATTTT. It yields the protein CASSLSGSATDTQYF. The chain couples TRBV11-3 to TRBJ2-3, with D possibly being TRBD2 (5 bases). The germline CDR1 and CDR2 sequences are SGHNT and YENEEA. V dropped 6 bases and J dropped 2 bases, with 15 bases sitting between them. The CDR3 length is 15 residues.

The chain is built from TRBV29-1 and TRBJ1-4; no clear D gene. Trimming cost V 4 bases and J 10 bases, with 19 bases left between them. There are 14 residues in the CDR3. Per the germline V gene, CDR1 is SQVTM and CDR2 is ANQGSEA. The CDR3 is CSVGVPPSMGKLFF. CDR3 in DNA: TGCAGCGTTGGGGTCCCTCCATCCATGGGAAAACTGTTTTTT.

This clone was counted a single time. The V gene is TRBV7-9, the J gene TRBJ2-7; 7 nucleotides line up with TRBD1. Trimming cost V 7 bases and J 2 bases; bases outside gene matches: 8. The CDR3 has 14 amino acids. Per germline, CDR1 SEHNR and CDR2 FQNEAQ (reference sequence). CDR3 bases: TGTGCCAGCACCGGGACAGCAGCCACCTACGAGCAGTACTTC. Translated: CASTGTAATYEQYF.

This chain links TRBV28 with TRBJ1-5; D call uncertain. V lost 2 bases and J lost 9, with 14 bases in between. The CDR3 is made up of 14 amino acids. Germline CDR1 is MDHEN and CDR2 is SYDVKM. The DNA of the CDR3 is TGTGCCAGCAGTTTAAGGGCGGGAGCAGGGCCCCAGCATTTT. Translated: CASSLRAGAGPQHF.

Turning to this clone: The sample holds other DNA sequences that translate to the same CDR3. V gene TRBV28 combines with J gene TRBJ1-2; D gene uncertain. CDR3 length: 12 residues. The germline V gene encodes CDR1 MDHEN and CDR2 SYDVKM. The V and J ends lost 1 base and 4 bases respectively, with 4 bases between them. The CDR3 region is CASSLSRYGYTF. CDR3 coding DNA: TGTGCCAGCAGTTTATCCCGCTATGGCTACACCTTC.

This rearrangement joins TRBV7-6 to TRBJ2-1; D is perhaps TRBD1 or TRBD2 (5 bases each). This CDR3 is built from 12 residues. Germline V gene data show CDR1 as SGHVS and CDR2 as FNYEAQ. V was shortened by 10 bases and J by 0 bases, with 7 bases between the two germline ends. CDR3 residues: CATGSSYNEQFF. Here the CDR3 DNA reads TGTGCCACAGGGAGCTCCTACAATGAGCAGTTCTTC.

The chain couples TRBV5-1 to TRBJ1-1, with no clear D. The CDR3 contains 13 residues. The ends were cut back, 2 bases at V and 4 bases at J, with 9 bases in the middle. Per germline, CDR1 SGHRS and CDR2 YFSETQ. This CDR3 reads CASSFAVGTEAFF. The DNA of the CDR3 is TGCGCCAGCAGCTTCGCAGTAGGCACTGAAGCTTTCTTT.

The rearrangement uses TRBV4-3 and TRBJ1-4, with D tentatively TRBD1 (6 bases). The CDR3 contains 15 residues. With 4 bases removed from V and 7 bases from J, the gap between germline ends came to 16 bases. CDR1 and CDR2 from the germline V gene are LGHNA and YSLEER. CDR3 amino acids: CASSPMEGGGEKLFF. The CDR3 bases are TGCGCCAGCAGCCCCATGGAAGGGGGAGGTGAAAAACTGTTTTTT.

The rearrangement joins TRBV7-2 to TRBJ1-2; D gene ambiguous. Germline CDR1 is SGHTA and CDR2 is FQGNSA. V gave up 5 bases and J gave up 4 bases, with 8 bases separating them. This CDR3 has 12 amino acids. The CDR3 sequence is CASSNSRYGYTF. The CDR3 nucleotides are TGTGCCAGCAGCAATAGCCGCTATGGCTACACCTTC.

This rearrangement joins TRBV9 to TRBJ1-3; 8 positions match TRBD1. The ends lost 2 bases at V and 3 bases at J; junction bases unmatched: 7. Germline V CDR1 and CDR2: SGDLS, YYNGEE. This CDR3 region has 16 residues. The CDR3 sequence: CASSVQDREGGNTIYF. The CDR3 coding sequence is TGTGCCAGCAGCGTTCAGGACAGGGAAGGTGGAAACACCATATATTTT. Combining the CDR3 with reference TRBV9 and TRBJ1-3 gives the whole variable domain DSGVTQTPKHLITATGQRVTLRCSPRSGDLSVYWYQQSLDQGLQFLIQYYNGEERAKGNILERFSAQQFPDLHSELNLSSLELGDSALYFCASSVQDREGGNTIYFGEGSWLTVV.

V gene TRBV7-2 combines with J gene TRBJ2-5; D possibly corresponds to TRBD2 (5 bases). Between the trimmed V and J ends, which lost 2 bases and 5 bases, there was a span of 9 bases. This CDR3 has 13 residues. CDR1 SGHTA and CDR2 FQGNSA come from the germline V gene. CDR3: CASSLSSGETQYF. In DNA, the CDR3 is TGTGCCAGCAGCTTAAGCAGCGGTGAGACCCAGTACTTC.

This chain links TRBV7-2 with TRBJ2-7, with 10 bases aligning to TRBD2. The trim removed 4 bases at V and 3 bases at J, leaving 9 bases unmatched. The CDR3 length is 16 residues. CDR1 is SGHTA and CDR2 is FQGNSA in the germline V gene. The CDR3 DNA follows: TGTGCCAGCAGCTGGGGGGGACGGACTAGCGGCTACGAGCAGTACTTC. Translating gives CASSWGGRTSGYEQYF.

The chain carries TRBV5-1 and TRBJ1-3; tentative D call: TRBD1 (6 bases). V dropped 0 bases and J dropped 4 bases, with 14 bases sitting between them. Germline CDR1 and CDR2: SGHRS and YFSETQ. The CDR3 has 16 residues. CDR3 nucleotide sequence: TGCGCCAGCAGCTTGGAAGCGGGGGCGCGGGGAAACACCATATATTTT. Protein sequence: CASSLEAGARGNTIYF.

The chain has TRBV28 and TRBJ1-5; D unclear. CDR3 length: 13 residues. The germline CDR1 and CDR2 sequences are MDHEN and SYDVKM. V was cut by 6 bases and J by 4 bases, with 10 bases left in between. The CDR3 DNA sequence: TGTGCCAGCAGGCAGGAGAATAATCAGCCCCAGCATTTT. Protein product: CASRQENNQPQHF. The full variable domain, rest sourced from reference TRBV28 and TRBJ1-5, is DVKVTQSSRYLVKRTGEKVFLECVQDMDHENMFWYRQDPGLGLRLIYFSYDVKMKEKGDIPEGYSVSREKKERFSLILESASTNQTSMYLCASRQENNQPQHFGDGTRLSIL.

As regards this clone: A much larger clone is a single base away; this may be a read error. The V call is TRBV7-9, the J call TRBJ1-1; D is unresolved. Germline values: CDR1 SEHNR, CDR2 FQNEAQ (reference sequence). The V gene lost 5 bases and the J gene lost 1 base, with 8 bases spanning the gap. The CDR3 sequence is 13 residues long. In DNA, the CDR3 is TGTGCCAGCAGCCCGGACTGGAACACTGAAGCTTTCTTT. This encodes CASSPDWNTEAFF.

The V call is TRBV28, the J call TRBJ1-1; D is possibly TRBD1 (5 bases). The CDR3 runs to 14 residues. Trimming removed 5 bases at V and 7 bases at J, with 17 bases between. The germline V gene encodes CDR1 MDHEN and CDR2 SYDVKM. The CDR3 DNA reads as TGTGCCAGCAGTCTAGCCCTGGTTAGGGGTGAAGCTTTCTTT. The encoded protein is CASSLALVRGEAFF.

The rearrangement links TRBV7-9 to TRBJ2-1; D is possibly TRBD1 (7 bases). The V end lost 5 bases, the J end lost 7 bases, and 18 bases lay between the germline ends. The CDR3 covers 15 residues. Germline-derived CDR1 and CDR2 are SEHNR and FQNEAQ (reference sequence). The CDR3 DNA follows: TGTGCCAGCAGCACGCGAGGGGGCGCGGGGAATGAGCAGTTCTTC. This codes for CASSTRGGAGNEQFF.

The V and J genes are TRBV28 and TRBJ2-7; 9 bases align to TRBD1. Germline values: CDR1 MDHEN, CDR2 SYDVKM. The CDR3 spans 16 residues. V gave up 5 bases and J gave up 2 bases; unmatched junction bases: 10. In nucleotides, the CDR3 is TGTGCCAGCAGTCAGTACCCACAGGGGGCCGCCTACGAGCAGTACTTC. Translation gives CASSQYPQGAAYEQYF.

The genes are TRBV2 and TRBJ2-2, with TRBD2 as a possible D gene (7 bases). V lost 6 bases and J lost 5, with 13 bases in between. CDR1 and CDR2 from the germline V gene are SNHLY and FYNNEI. The CDR3 has 14 residues. This CDR3 is CASSQRGGTGELFF. DNA of the CDR3: TGTGCCAGCAGCCAAAGGGGGGGAACCGGGGAGCTGTTTTTT. Looking up the rest from reference TRBV2 and TRBJ2-2 gives the full variable domain: EPEVTQTPSHQVTQMGQEVILRCVPISNHLYFYWYRQILGQKVEFLVSFYNNEISEKSEIFDDQFSVERPDGSNFTLKIRSTKLEDSAMYFCASSQRGGTGELFFGEGSRLTVL.

V gene TRBV14 combines with J gene TRBJ2-7, with D perhaps given as TRBD1 or TRBD2 (5 bases each). Germline CDR1 is SGHDN and CDR2 is FVKESK. This CDR3 has 16 amino acids. V was pared by 0 bases and J by 6 bases, with 18 bases between. This chain's CDR3 is CASSQDWRGTKPEQYF. Written as DNA, the CDR3 is TGTGCCAGCAGCCAAGATTGGCGAGGGACGAAACCCGAGCAGTACTTC.

The V call is TRBV28, the J call TRBJ1-2, with 9 positions matching TRBD1. The CDR3 sequence is 15 residues long. The V gene's germline CDR1 is MDHEN and CDR2 SYDVKM. V was clipped by 5 bases and J by 4 bases; unmatched bases: 8. The CDR3, as DNA: TGTGCCAGCAGTCCGGGACAGGGACCTATCTATGGCTACACCTTC. It translates to CASSPGQGPIYGYTF.

The V gene is TRBV19, the J gene TRBJ1-4; the match to TRBD1 covers 9 bases. Looked up from germline, CDR1 is LNHDA and CDR2 is SQIVND (reference sequence). The ends lost 6 bases at V and 8 bases at J; junction bases unmatched: 7. The CDR3 totals 14 residues. This chain's CDR3 is CASRPGTGREKLFF. CDR3 DNA: TGTGCCAGTAGGCCCGGGACAGGGCGGGAAAAACTGTTTTTT.

The gene calls are TRBV5-4 and TRBJ2-1, with 11 bases aligning to TRBD2. Germline V gives CDR1 SGHNT, CDR2 YYREEE (reference sequence). This CDR3 spans 16 amino acids. Trimming at V came to 4 bases and at J to 6 bases, leaving 9 bases not matched to a gene. For the CDR3, the DNA is TGTGCCAGCAGCCCCTGGGTTAGCGGGGGGGTCAATGAGCAGTTCTTC. It specifies CASSPWVSGGVNEQFF.

In this sample, this clone turned up once. This chain connects TRBV7-2 to TRBJ1-1; D is unresolved. The CDR3 covers 13 residues. The V and J ends lost 5 bases and 0 bases respectively, with 7 bases between them. The germline V gene encodes CDR1 SGHTA and CDR2 FQGNSA. The CDR3 here is CASSLHMNTEAFF. In DNA, the CDR3 is TGTGCCAGCAGCCTCCATATGAACACTGAAGCTTTCTTT.